This T cell receptor beta chain stems from a study of CD8 T cells in Susac syndrome. Trimming took off 7 bases at V and 4 bases at J, with 11 bases between the two ends. CDR1 and CDR2 (germline): DFQATT, SNEGSKA (reference sequence). This CDR3 has 12 amino acids. RNA amounts of about 0.5 to 1 ug underwent reverse transcription with random hexamers. TCRdb fed the immunoSEQ multiplex PCR reads into MiXCR, producing one record per CDR3 protein. The table has approximately 80,000 distinct CDR3 sequences, 90% to 95% seen once. The sample taken for sequencing was CD8+ T cells from PBMCs. The V and J genes are TRBV20-1 and TRBJ2-1, with D possibly TRBD1 on 5 matching bases. This sequence was found in a human donor with multiple sclerosis. This chain's CDR3 is CSGVGAYNEQFF. The CDR3 nucleotides are TGCAGTGGGGTAGGGGCTTACAATGAGCAGTTCTTC.